This T cell receptor (beta chain) was sequenced in a study of shared clonotypes between healthy human individuals. The overall study: Each donor's CD4 naive and CD4 memory cells filled three plates apiece, CD8 naive two, and CD8 memory one. Study-wide results and limits: Estimated richness was generally greater in naive than memory subsets. Sharing across a few donors was seen in roughly 5% of naive CD4 clonotypes.

CD8 cells classed as naive were CD45RO-negative and positively selected for CCR7, excluding terminally differentiated effector memory CD45RA+ cells. At least ten counts were recorded for this clone. Its antigen is unidentified. When replicate PCRs were run on sorted subsets, they used approximately 0.2 ug DNA, about 30,000 T cell genomes. The protocol was immunoSEQ multiplex PCR, while the TCRdb copy is restricted to in-frame clones and leaves out a portion. The sample consists of more than 2 million clones, about 95% of them appearing once. The CDR3 covers 13 residues. Germline V gene sequence: CDR1 SQVTM, CDR2 ANQGSEA. Deletions cut 6 bases from V and 3 bases from J, with 14 bases between.

The sequence derives from a man in his late teens or twenties in good health. Sequencing used naive CD8+ T cells sorted from blood. This sequence joins TRBV29-1 and TRBJ1-2; no clear D gene. DNA of the CDR3: TGCAGCGTCGAGGGCAGGCGGGACTATGGCTACACCTTC. Translation gives CSVEGRRDYGYTF.